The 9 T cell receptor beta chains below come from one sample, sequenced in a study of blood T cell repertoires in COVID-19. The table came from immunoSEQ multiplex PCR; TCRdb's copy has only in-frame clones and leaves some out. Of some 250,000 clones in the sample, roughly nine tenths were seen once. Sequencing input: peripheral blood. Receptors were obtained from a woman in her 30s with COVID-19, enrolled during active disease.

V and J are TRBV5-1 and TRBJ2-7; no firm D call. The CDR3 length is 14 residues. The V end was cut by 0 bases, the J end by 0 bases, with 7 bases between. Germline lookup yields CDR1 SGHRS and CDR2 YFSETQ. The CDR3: CASSLGGNSYEQYF. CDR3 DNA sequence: TGCGCCAGCAGCTTGGGAGGCAACTCCTACGAGCAGTACTTC.

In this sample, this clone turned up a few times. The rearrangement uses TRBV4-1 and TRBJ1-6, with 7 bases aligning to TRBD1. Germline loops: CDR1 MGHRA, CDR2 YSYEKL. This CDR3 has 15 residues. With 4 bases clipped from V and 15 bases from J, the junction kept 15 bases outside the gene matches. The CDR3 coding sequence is TGCGCCAGCAGCCGTATCGGACAGGTTGCCCCCCTCCTCCACTTT. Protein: CASSRIGQVAPLLHF.

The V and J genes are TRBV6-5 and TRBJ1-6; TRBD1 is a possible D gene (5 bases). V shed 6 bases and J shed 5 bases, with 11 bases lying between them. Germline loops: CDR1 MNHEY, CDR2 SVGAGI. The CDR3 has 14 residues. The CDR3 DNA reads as TGTGCCAGCAGATTCCAGGGTAATAATTCACCCCTCCACTTT. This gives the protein CASRFQGNNSPLHF.

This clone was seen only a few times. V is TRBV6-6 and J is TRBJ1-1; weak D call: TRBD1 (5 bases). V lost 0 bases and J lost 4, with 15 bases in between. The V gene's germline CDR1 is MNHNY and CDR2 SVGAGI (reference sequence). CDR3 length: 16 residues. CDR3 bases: TGTGCCAGCAGTTACTCGAGAGGGATCGGGGGCACTGAAGCTTTCTTT. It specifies CASSYSRGIGGTEAFF.

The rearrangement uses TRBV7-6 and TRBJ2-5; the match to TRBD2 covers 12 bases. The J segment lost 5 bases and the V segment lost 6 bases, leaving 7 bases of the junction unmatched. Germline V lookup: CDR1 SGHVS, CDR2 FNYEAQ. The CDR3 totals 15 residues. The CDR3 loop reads CASSPSGGAWETQYF. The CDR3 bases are TGTGCCAGCAGTCCTAGCGGGGGGGCCTGGGAGACCCAGTACTTC.

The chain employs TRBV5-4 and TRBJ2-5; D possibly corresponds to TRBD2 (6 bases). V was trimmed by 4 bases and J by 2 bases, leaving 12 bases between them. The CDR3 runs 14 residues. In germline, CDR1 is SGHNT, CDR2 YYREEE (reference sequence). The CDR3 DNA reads TGTGCCAGCAGCCCCGGCGGGAATCAAGAGACCCAGTACTTC. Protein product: CASSPGGNQETQYF.

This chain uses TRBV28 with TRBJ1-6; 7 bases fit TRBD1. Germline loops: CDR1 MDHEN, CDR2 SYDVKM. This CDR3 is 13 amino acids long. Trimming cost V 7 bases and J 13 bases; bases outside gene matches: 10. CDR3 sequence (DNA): TGTGCCAGCAACCCGGACAGGATTCGCCCCCTCCACTTT. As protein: CASNPDRIRPLHF.

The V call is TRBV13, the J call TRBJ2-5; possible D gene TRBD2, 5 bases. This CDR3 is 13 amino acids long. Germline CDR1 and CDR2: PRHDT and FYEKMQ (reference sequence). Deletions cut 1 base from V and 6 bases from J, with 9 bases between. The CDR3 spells CASSLDPGKTQYF. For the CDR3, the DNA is TGTGCCAGCAGCTTAGATCCGGGAAAGACCCAGTACTTC.

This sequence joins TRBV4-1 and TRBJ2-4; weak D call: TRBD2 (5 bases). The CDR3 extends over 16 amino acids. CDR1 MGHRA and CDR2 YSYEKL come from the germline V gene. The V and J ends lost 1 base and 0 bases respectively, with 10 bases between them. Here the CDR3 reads CASSQGRVKAKNIQYF. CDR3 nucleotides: TGCGCCAGCAGCCAAGGGCGGGTCAAAGCCAAAAACATTCAGTACTTC.